These 3 T cell receptor beta chains share one sample of origin, sequenced in a study of brain T cells in children with intractable seizures. TCRdb's copy holds only in-frame clones and misses some; the assay was immunoSEQ multiplex PCR. The sample holds some 62,000 clones, around 96% seen once. This sample comprised peripheral blood, obtained at surgery. Source of these receptors: a boy less than two years old with focal cortical dysplasia and intractable seizures.

This clone was detected only once. This sequence joins TRBV5-1 and TRBJ2-1; D not certain. In germline, CDR1 is SGHRS, CDR2 YFSETQ. The CDR3 is made up of 15 amino acids. V was clipped by 0 bases and J by 0 bases, with 7 bases between them. This CDR3 is CASSLGVSSYNEQFF. In DNA, the CDR3 is TGCGCCAGCAGCTTGGGAGTAAGCTCCTACAATGAGCAGTTCTTC.

This rearrangement joins TRBV27 to TRBJ1-2; D is perhaps TRBD1 (6 bases). The CDR3 loop spans 13 amino acids. Germline lookup yields CDR1 MNHEY and CDR2 SMNVEV (reference sequence). Trimming took off 0 bases at V and 4 bases at J, with 6 bases between the two ends. CDR3 in DNA: TGTGCCAGCAGTTTATCAGGGGGCTATGGCTACACCTTC. Residues: CASSLSGGYGYTF.

The chain combines TRBV4-3 with TRBJ2-2; possible D gene TRBD2, 6 bases. Germline V gene lookup returns CDR1 LGHNA and CDR2 YSLEER. The V end was cut by 4 bases, the J end by 4 bases, with 13 bases between. The CDR3 runs to 15 residues. The CDR3 nucleotides read TGCGCCAGCAGCCCTATCGGGAGTATCACCGGGGAGCTGTTTTTT. Its protein is CASSPIGSITGELFF.